This T cell receptor beta chain was sequenced during a study of T cell clonality in common variable immunodeficiency. Germline CDR1 SGHRS, CDR2 YFSETQ. This CDR3 comprises 14 residues. The trim removed 3 bases at V and 5 bases at J, leaving 7 bases unmatched. Patients and controls were mostly of Caucasian heritage. As regards this clone: Its matching antigen is unknown. The read terminates 3 residues before the CDR3 end, so the remaining end is supplied by the germline J gene.

General study findings and limits: CVID subjects had higher TCRbeta clonality than healthy controls, most marked in about a third. Compared with controls, CVID subjects had fewer shared TCRbeta clones.

CVID and control samples used equivalent genomic DNA input. Sequenced by immunoSEQ multiplex PCR; TCRdb stores in-frame clones only, minus some. Listed for the sample are around 50,000 clones, none seen a single time. This TCR was sampled from a person aged 18 to 75 in good health. Sequencing was carried out using peripheral blood mononuclear cells. The J gene is TRBJ2-5, the V gene TRBV5-1; 7 positions match TRBD2. CDR3 amino acids: CASSYTSARETQYF. The part of the CDR3 DNA that was read is TGCGCCAGCAGCTATACTAGCGCTAGGGAGACC.